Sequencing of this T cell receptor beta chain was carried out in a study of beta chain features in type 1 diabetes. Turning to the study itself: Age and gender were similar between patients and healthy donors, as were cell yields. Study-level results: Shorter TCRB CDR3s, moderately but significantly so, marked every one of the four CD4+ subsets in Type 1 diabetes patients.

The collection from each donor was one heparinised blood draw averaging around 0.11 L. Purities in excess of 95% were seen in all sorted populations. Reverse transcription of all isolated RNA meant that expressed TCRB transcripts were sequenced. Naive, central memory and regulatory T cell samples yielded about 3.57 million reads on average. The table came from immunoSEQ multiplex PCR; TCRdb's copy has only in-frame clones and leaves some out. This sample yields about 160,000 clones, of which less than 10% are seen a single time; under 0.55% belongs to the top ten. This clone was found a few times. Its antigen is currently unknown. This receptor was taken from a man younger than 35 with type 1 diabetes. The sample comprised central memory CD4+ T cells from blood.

CDR3 coding DNA: TGTGCCAGTAGGGTTCGGGGACAGGGAATCATGAACACTGAAGCTTTCTTT. This codes for CASRVRGQGIMNTEAFF. The chain combines TRBV19 with TRBJ1-1, with TRBD1 identical over 9 bases. Germline CDR1 and CDR2: LNHDA and SQIVND (reference sequence). CDR3 size: 17 residues. V lost 6 bases, J lost 0 bases, and 11 bases stayed unmatched. The whole variable domain, filled in from reference TRBV19 and TRBJ1-1, reads DGGITQSPKYLFRKEGQNVTLSCEQNLNHDAMYWYRQDPGQGLRLIYYSQIVNDFQKGDIAEGYSVSREKKESFPLTVTSAQKNPTAFYLCASRVRGQGIMNTEAFFGQGTRLTVV.